The rows below give T cell receptor beta chains drawn from one sample of a study of patients and donors after allogeneic stem cell transplantation. MiXCR, applied by TCRdb to the RT-PCR reads, yields one record per CDR3 protein. The sample carries 10,000 to 12,000 distinct CDR3 sequences, approximately 22% recorded once. Sequencing was performed on blood, either unsorted or a sorted T cell fraction (not recorded which). The source is a human donor who was either an allogeneic HSCT recipient or a stem cell or donor lymphocyte infusion donor (not recorded which). It is not recorded whose cells these are; they may come from a transplant donor. CDR3s include the opening cysteine and the closing phenylalanine or tryptophan. The D gene is left open where the match is weak. The size of a clone is reported for some rows only, either as once, few or many, or as a class for expanded clones.

V gene: TRBV27; clone size: few; D gene: TRBD1; J gene: TRBJ1-5; CDR3 protein: CASSSRPGGDQPQHF; CDR3 DNA: TGTGCCAGCAGTTCCAGGCCAGGGGGCGATCAGCCCCAGCATTTT
V gene: TRBV7-2; clone size: few; D gene: NA; J gene: TRBJ1-3; CDR3 protein: CASSLGGAAGNTIYF; CDR3 DNA: TGTGCCAGCAGCTTAGGGGGGGCGGCTGGAAACACCATATATTTT
V gene: TRBV21-1; clone size: medium-sized; D gene: NA; J gene: TRBJ1-1; CDR3 protein: CANPGREGTEAFF; CDR3 DNA: TGTGCCAACCCTGGCAGGGAGGGGACTGAAGCTTTCTTT
V gene: TRBV5-5; clone size: few; D gene: NA; J gene: TRBJ1-5; CDR3 protein: CASSLVRSNQPQHF; CDR3 DNA: TGTGCCAGCAGCTTGGTCCGGAGCAATCAGCCCCAGCATTTT
V gene: TRBV29-1; clone size: few; D gene: NA; J gene: TRBJ1-1; CDR3 protein: CSGRYANTEAFF; CDR3 DNA: TGCAGCGGGAGGTACGCGAACACTGAAGCTTTCTTT
V gene: TRBV7-8; clone size: many; D gene: TRBD2; J gene: TRBJ2-3; CDR3 protein: CASSLGVAGGLHTQYF; CDR3 DNA: TGTGCCAGCAGCTTAGGGGTAGCGGGGGGGCTTCATACGCAGTATTTT
V gene: TRBV19; clone size: NA; D gene: TRBD2; J gene: TRBJ2-3; CDR3 protein: CASSPGLAGSDTQYF; CDR3 DNA: TGTGCCAGTAGTCCGGGACTAGCGGGGTCGGATACGCAGTATTTT
V gene: TRBV3-1; clone size: NA; D gene: TRBD1; J gene: TRBJ1-1; CDR3 protein: CASSQRGQGGSTEAFF; CDR3 DNA: TGTGCCAGCAGCCAAAGGGGACAGGGCGGAAGCACTGAAGCTTTCTTT
V gene: TRBV7-6; clone size: few; D gene: NA; J gene: TRBJ1-1; CDR3 protein: CASSLNPLGQTEAFF; CDR3 DNA: TGTGCCAGCAGCTTAAACCCCCTGGGACAAACTGAAGCTTTCTTT
V gene: TRBV6-1; clone size: NA; D gene: TRBD1; J gene: TRBJ1-2; CDR3 protein: CASTGGQGQYPNYGYTF; CDR3 DNA: TGTGCCAGCACGGGTGGACAGGGACAATACCCTAACTATGGCTACACCTTC
V gene: TRBV2; clone size: NA; D gene: NA; J gene: TRBJ1-2; CDR3 protein: CASSEALRTGGSGYTF; CDR3 DNA: TGTGCCAGCAGTGAAGCGCTTCGTACAGGCGGGTCTGGCTACACCTTC
V gene: TRBV10-3; clone size: NA; D gene: NA; J gene: TRBJ2-7; CDR3 protein: CAVRPTGYEQYF; CDR3 DNA: TGTGCCGTACGTCCGACTGGCTACGAGCAGTACTTC
V gene: TRBV20-1; clone size: few; D gene: NA; J gene: TRBJ1-4; CDR3 protein: CSAGGRENEKLFF; CDR3 DNA: TGCAGTGCTGGGGGCAGGGAAAATGAAAAACTGTTTTTT
V gene: TRBV5-1; clone size: few; D gene: NA; J gene: TRBJ2-5; CDR3 protein: CASSLQGFEETQYF; CDR3 DNA: TGCGCCAGCAGCTTACAGGGTTTCGAGGAGACCCAGTACTTC
V gene: TRBV7-7; clone size: NA; D gene: NA; J gene: TRBJ1-4; CDR3 protein: CASSPGVGANEKLFF; CDR3 DNA: TGTGCCAGCAGCCCGGGCGTGGGCGCGAATGAAAAACTGTTTTTT
V gene: TRBV4-2; clone size: once; D gene: NA; J gene: TRBJ1-2; CDR3 protein: CASSQEVGRTYGYTF; CDR3 DNA: TGTGCCAGCAGCCAAGAGGTCGGCAGAACTTATGGCTACACCTTC
V gene: TRBV20-1; clone size: NA; D gene: NA; J gene: TRBJ2-3; CDR3 protein: CSARVTSGQGITDTQYF; CDR3 DNA: TGCAGTGCTAGAGTGACTAGCGGACAGGGGATCACAGATACGCAGTATTTT
V gene: TRBV20-1; clone size: NA; D gene: NA; J gene: TRBJ1-3; CDR3 protein: CSASTGGTIYF; CDR3 DNA: TGCAGTGCTAGCACCGGTGGCACCATATATTTT
V gene: TRBV6-2/TRBV6-3; clone size: many; D gene: TRBD2; J gene: TRBJ2-1; CDR3 protein: CASSYRGVVNEQFF; CDR3 DNA: TGTGCCAGCAGTTACCGGGGGGTGGTCAATGAGCAGTTCTTC
V gene: TRBV20-1; clone size: few; D gene: NA; J gene: TRBJ1-2; CDR3 protein: CSASGLGIWGGYGYTF; CDR3 DNA: TGCAGTGCTAGTGGTTTAGGAATTTGGGGGGGCTATGGCTACACCTTC
V gene: TRBV7-9; clone size: few; D gene: NA; J gene: TRBJ2-7; CDR3 protein: CASSLESGGASQYF; CDR3 DNA: TGTGCCAGCAGCTTAGAATCCGGGGGCGCCTCGCAGTACTTC
V gene: TRBV27; clone size: NA; D gene: TRBD1; J gene: TRBJ1-1; CDR3 protein: CASLDRRNTEAFF; CDR3 DNA: TGTGCCAGCTTGGACAGGAGGAACACTGAAGCTTTCTTT
V gene: TRBV12-3/TRBV12-4; clone size: few; D gene: NA; J gene: TRBJ1-2; CDR3 protein: CASSLKSAVYGYTF; CDR3 DNA: TGTGCCAGCAGTTTAAAATCGGCGGTCTATGGCTACACCTTC
V gene: TRBV15; clone size: NA; D gene: TRBD1; J gene: TRBJ2-3; CDR3 protein: CATSTRAGGVTDTQYF; CDR3 DNA: TGTGCCACCAGCACCCGGGCAGGGGGCGTAACAGATACGCAGTATTTT
V gene: TRBV3-1; clone size: few; D gene: NA; J gene: TRBJ1-1; CDR3 protein: CASSQGQIQGNTEAFF; CDR3 DNA: TGTGCCAGCAGCCAGGGTCAAATACAGGGGAACACTGAAGCTTTCTTT
V gene: TRBV30; clone size: NA; D gene: NA; J gene: TRBJ1-2; CDR3 protein: CAWSKGPANYGYTF; CDR3 DNA: TGTGCCTGGAGCAAGGGGCCCGCTAACTATGGCTACACCTTC
V gene: TRBV12-3/TRBV12-4; clone size: NA; D gene: TRBD1; J gene: TRBJ1-2; CDR3 protein: CASSLEFRGAATF; CDR3 DNA: TGTGCCAGCAGTTTAGAGTTCAGGGGGGCGGCGACCTTC
V gene: TRBV7-7; clone size: NA; D gene: TRBD1; J gene: TRBJ2-3; CDR3 protein: CASSVDRTSTDTQYF; CDR3 DNA: TGTGCTAGCAGCGTGGACAGGACTAGCACAGATACGCAGTATTTT
V gene: TRBV5-1; clone size: few; D gene: NA; J gene: TRBJ2-1; CDR3 protein: CASSLTDEQFF; CDR3 DNA: TGCGCCAGCAGCTTGACCGATGAGCAGTTCTTC
V gene: TRBV20-1; clone size: few; D gene: TRBD2; J gene: TRBJ2-3; CDR3 protein: CSAVAGGTTDTQYF; CDR3 DNA: TGCAGTGCAGTAGCGGGGGGTACCACAGATACGCAGTATTTT
V gene: TRBV5-1; clone size: many; D gene: TRBD2; J gene: TRBJ2-5; CDR3 protein: CASSFSLAGGETQYF; CDR3 DNA: TGCGCCAGCAGCTTCTCCCTAGCGGGGGGAGAGACCCAGTACTTC
V gene: TRBV11-2; clone size: many; D gene: TRBD2; J gene: TRBJ2-1; CDR3 protein: CASSLGTSGGLNNEQFF; CDR3 DNA: TGTGCCAGCAGCTTAGGGACTAGCGGGGGTCTCAACAATGAGCAGTTCTTC
V gene: TRBV20-1; clone size: NA; D gene: NA; J gene: TRBJ2-7; CDR3 protein: CSARSGGNYEQYF; CDR3 DNA: TGCAGTGCCCGGAGTGGGGGAAACTACGAGCAGTACTTC
V gene: TRBV12-3/TRBV12-4; clone size: few; D gene: NA; J gene: TRBJ2-3; CDR3 protein: CASSRGTDTQYF; CDR3 DNA: TGTGCCAGCAGCCGAGGCACAGATACGCAGTATTTT
V gene: TRBV5-4; clone size: NA; D gene: TRBD2; J gene: TRBJ2-7; CDR3 protein: CASSFGLVYEEQYF; CDR3 DNA: TGTGCCAGCAGCTTTGGACTAGTTTATGAAGAGCAGTACTTC
V gene: TRBV12-3/TRBV12-4; clone size: NA; D gene: NA; J gene: TRBJ2-5; CDR3 protein: CASTPRGGRETQYF; CDR3 DNA: TGTGCCAGCACCCCCCGGGGCGGCAGGGAGACCCAGTACTTC
V gene: TRBV19; clone size: few; D gene: TRBD1; J gene: TRBJ1-4; CDR3 protein: CASIRTTGTYEKLFF; CDR3 DNA: TGTGCCAGTATCCGAACGACAGGGACGTATGAAAAACTGTTTTTT
V gene: TRBV6-5; clone size: few; D gene: NA; J gene: TRBJ2-7; CDR3 protein: CASSNQYEQYF; CDR3 DNA: TGTGCCAGCAGTAATCAGTACGAGCAGTACTTC
V gene: TRBV6-5; clone size: NA; D gene: NA; J gene: TRBJ2-1; CDR3 protein: CASRTSSEQFF; CDR3 DNA: TGTGCCAGCAGGACCAGTAGTGAGCAGTTCTTC
V gene: TRBV4-3; clone size: NA; D gene: NA; J gene: TRBJ2-5; CDR3 protein: CASSQGDGTQYF; CDR3 DNA: TGCGCCAGCAGCCAAGGGGACGGGACCCAGTACTTC
V gene: TRBV7-9; clone size: few; D gene: NA; J gene: TRBJ1-3; CDR3 protein: CASSIGPGHPDTIYF; CDR3 DNA: TGTGCCAGCAGCATTGGGCCAGGACACCCGGACACCATATATTTT
V gene: TRBV27; clone size: once; D gene: TRBD1; J gene: TRBJ2-7; CDR3 protein: CASSRKGQGAYEQYF; CDR3 DNA: TGTGCCAGCAGTAGAAAGGGACAGGGGGCCTACGAGCAGTACTTC